The entry below describes one T cell receptor beta chain. The antigen remains unidentified. The study reverse transcribed the entire isolated RNA, so it sequenced expressed TCRB transcripts. Sequencing used immunoSEQ multiplex PCR; TCRdb keeps in-frame clones, though not all of them. The table shows 400,000 or so clones, with roughly a tenth occurring only once. The data were taken from a study of beta chain features in type 1 diabetes. Germline V gene lookup returns CDR1 SNHLY and CDR2 FYNNEI. Trimming pared 1 base from V and 6 bases from J, leaving 13 bases between. The CDR3 is made up of 15 amino acids. Whole-study results and caveats: All four CD4+ subsets from Type 1 diabetes patients carried moderately but significantly shorter TCRB CDR3s. Sequencing from cDNA could over-represent high-TCR-expressing cells. Sampled from patients, naive, central memory and Treg TCRB repertoires appeared more similar than those sampled from healthy donors.

The gene calls are TRBV2 and TRBJ2-1, with D tentatively TRBD2 (5 bases). Source material: central memory CD4+ T cells from blood. The receptor's source is a man younger than 40 with type 1 diabetes. In nucleotides, the CDR3 is TGTGCCAGCAGTGAAGAAGGGAGTGGGTTCAATGAGCAGTTCTTC. It is translated as CASSEEGSGFNEQFF.